This TCR beta chain comes out of a study of cytomegalovirus exposure and HLA in healthy donors. On the study more broadly: Early on, a data release was issued that held 80 million to 90 million unique TCRs from HLA-typed donors. Of some 400 genotyped donors, more than 75% clustered with self-reported Caucasian donors.

Findings and limits, study-wide: A few chains linked to CMV were shown in vitro to be specific for CMV antigens. Some V segments, including TRBV6-2 and TRBV6-3, were excluded as indistinguishable.

The PCR contained 60 Vbeta and 13 Jbeta primers. The assay was immunoSEQ multiplex PCR, and TCRdb's table has in-frame clones only and misses some. The sample table includes approximately 76,000 clones. Turning to this clone: Its specificity is not known.

Unmatched junction bases numbered 11, after V lost 4 bases and J lost 4 bases. The germline gives CDR1 SGHRS, CDR2 YFSETQ. There are 17 residues in the CDR3. The receptor was isolated from a man aged 18 to 29 in good health and CMV-seropositive. Sequences were obtained from PBMCs. This chain joins TRBV5-1 and TRBJ2-3; 11 bases are shared with TRBD2. This CDR3 reads CASSQRQTSGVSDTQYF. The CDR3 DNA reads as TGCGCCAGCAGCCAACGCCAGACTAGCGGGGTTTCAGATACGCAGTATTTT.